The next 25 T cell receptor beta chains were all read from a single sample in a study of T cell clonality in common variable immunodeficiency. Profiling relied on immunoSEQ multiplex PCR, and the TCRdb table lists in-frame clones only, not all of them. This sample has more than 55,000 clones, each found more than once. Sequencing was carried out using peripheral blood mononuclear cells. The source is a person aged 18 to 69 in good health.

This clone was seen a handful of times. CDR3 DNA, as far as it was read: TGCAGTGCTAGACCAGGGGGGAAGCGGAATTCACCC. It yields the protein CSARPGGKRNSP. The complete CDR3 sequence is CSARPGGKRNSPLHF. This sequence joins TRBV20-1 and TRBJ1-6; 7 nucleotides match TRBD1. The read ends 3 residues early relative to the CDR3; the germline J gene fills the gap. There are 15 residues in the CDR3. Germline loops: CDR1 DFQATT, CDR2 SNEGSKA (reference sequence). The V and J ends lost 2 bases and 7 bases, in that order; junction bases with no gene match: 8.

This clone was counted a few times. With the read ending 3 residues before the CDR3 end, the germline J gene is used to fill in that end. The genes are TRBV2 and TRBJ1-3; D is unclear. Germline CDR1 is SNHLY and CDR2 is FYNNEI. This CDR3 is built from 16 residues. V lost 6 bases, J lost 0 bases, and 15 bases lay in between. The CDR3 spells CASRETDSSSGNTIYF. The covered CDR3 bases are TGTGCCAGCAGGGAGACCGACTCTAGCTCTGGAAACACC.

This clone was counted at least ten times. The read terminates 3 residues before the CDR3 end, so the remaining end is supplied by the germline J gene. This sequence joins TRBV20-1 and TRBJ2-1, with D unclear. Trimming stripped 7 bases from V and 2 bases from J, with 18 bases between. Germline assignment: CDR1 DFQATT and CDR2 SNEGSKA (reference sequence). CDR3 size: 15 residues. CDR3 DNA, as far as it was read: TGCAGTGTGGCGGTGTCGGTGCAACCCTACAATGAG. It translates to CSVAVSVQPYNE. The whole CDR3 sequence is CSVAVSVQPYNEQFF.

This clone has ten or more counts. The read falls 3 residues short of the CDR3 end, and the missing part is taken from the germline J gene. The chain uses TRBV5-1 and TRBJ2-2; 7 bases align to TRBD1. The CDR3 is made up of 14 amino acids. Trimming cost V 4 bases and J 4 bases; bases outside gene matches: 4. Germline V CDR1 and CDR2: SGHRS, YFSETQ. The chain's CDR3 is CASSGGQLTGELFF. The covered CDR3 bases are TGCGCCAGCAGCGGGGGACAGCTCACCGGGGAG.

In this sample, this clone turned up many times. The sequenced CDR3 bases are TGTGCCAGCAGCTCAGGGCTTCGCGAAAAA. Amino acids: CASSSGLREK. The whole CDR3 region reads CASSSGLREKLFF. The chain recombines TRBV11-2 with TRBJ1-4; maybe TRBD1 (5 bases). The CDR3 end falls 3 residues outside the read, so it is completed with the germline J gene. CDR1 SGHAT and CDR2 FQNNGV come from the germline V gene. V was cut by 4 bases and J by 8 bases, with 11 bases left in between. The CDR3 is 13 residues long.

This clone was counted many times. The CDR3 end falls 3 residues outside the read, so it is completed with the germline J gene. This sequence joins TRBV19 and TRBJ1-1; 8 bases line up with TRBD1. The CDR3 totals 15 residues. The V and J ends lost 4 bases and 4 bases, in that order; junction bases with no gene match: 8. The V gene's germline CDR1 is LNHDA and CDR2 SQIVND (reference sequence). This CDR3 reads CASSTLGTGRTEAFF. CDR3 DNA (partial): TGTGCCAGTAGTACCCTGGGGACAGGACGCACTGAA. Based on the CDR3 plus reference TRBV19 and TRBJ1-1, the full variable domain is DGGITQSPKYLFRKEGQNVTLSCEQNLNHDAMYWYRQDPGQGLRLIYYSQIVNDFQKGDIAEGYSVSREKKESFPLTVTSAQKNPTAFYLCASSTLGTGRTEAFFGQGTRLTVV.

This clone came up many times. The read ends 3 residues shy of where the CDR3 ends; the end is completed using the germline J gene. J is TRBJ1-2 and V is TRBV9; 7 bases map to TRBD1. This CDR3 has 17 residues. CDR1 and CDR2 (germline): SGDLS, YYNGEE. Germline trimming cut 0 bases from V and 0 bases from J; bases unmatched to any gene: 8. CDR3 in amino acids: CASSVAKDRASNYGYTF. The CDR3 DNA, read in part, is TGTGCCAGCAGCGTAGCCAAAGACAGGGCCTCTAACTATGGC.

This clone was detected ten times or more. From the germline J gene comes the end of the CDR3, since the read stops 3 residues before it. The rearrangement uses TRBV19 and TRBJ1-5, with TRBD1 matching over 9 bases. The V gene's germline CDR1 is LNHDA and CDR2 SQIVND (reference sequence). J was trimmed by 6 bases and V by 8 bases; bases with no gene match: 11. This CDR3 has 15 amino acids. The chain's CDR3 is CASSLGQGRSQPQHF. Incomplete CDR3 DNA: TGTGCCAGTTCCCTTGGACAGGGGAGAAGTCAGCCC.

This clone showed up many times. The read is 3 residues too short to cover the CDR3 end, so that end is filled in from the germline J gene. V and J are TRBV30 and TRBJ1-2; 8 bases align to TRBD1. The ends lost 4 bases at V and 4 bases at J; junction bases unmatched: 11. The CDR3 contains 15 residues. Germline V CDR1 and CDR2: GTSNPN, SVGIG (reference sequence). The CDR3 DNA, read in part, is TGTGCCTGGAAAGCAGGGGGCTATGGCCCCTATGGC. This translates into CAWKAGGYGPYG. The complete CDR3 protein is CAWKAGGYGPYGYTF.

Notes on this clone: At one of its ends the junction is not consistent with the germline gene, which may arise from a read error. The read is 3 residues too short to cover the CDR3 end, so that end is filled in from the germline J gene. Other nucleotide sequences from this sample produce the same CDR3. The chain carries TRBV20-1 and TRBJ2-7, with D tentatively TRBD2 (5 bases). Germline CDR1 DFQATT, CDR2 SNEGSKA (reference sequence). The CDR3 is made up of 15 amino acids. CDR3 amino acids: CSAREGRASSYEQYF. The covered CDR3 bases are TGTAGTGCTAGAGAAGGGCGGGCCAGCTCCTACGAG.

In its sample, this clone was seen many times. CDR3 DNA (partial): TGCGCCAGCAGCTTGGAGGGGGCTCCCAATCAGCCC. It yields the protein CASSLEGAPNQP. The whole CDR3 protein is CASSLEGAPNQPQHF. V usage is TRBV5-1 and J usage is TRBJ1-5, with 7 bases matching TRBD1. Coverage ceases 3 residues before the CDR3 finishes, and the germline J gene fills in the end. Germline V gene lookup returns CDR1 SGHRS and CDR2 YFSETQ. V lost 0 bases and J lost 3; bases outside the gene matches: 3. This CDR3 has 15 residues. The entire variable domain, with the rest obtained from reference TRBV5-1 and TRBJ1-5, is as follows: KAGVTQTPRYLIKTRGQQVTLSCSPISGHRSVSWYQQTPGQGLQFLFEYFSETQRNKGNFPGRFSGRQFSNSRSEMNVSTLELGDSALYLCASSLEGAPNQPQHFGDGTRLSIL.

This clone was counted many times. The read ends 3 residues shy of where the CDR3 ends; the end is completed using the germline J gene. The genes are TRBV12-3 or TRBV12-4 and TRBJ2-3; 10 bases align to TRBD2. The junction had 14 bases not matched to a gene; V was cut back by 7 bases and J by 4 bases. CDR3 length: 17 residues. The sequenced CDR3 bases are TGTGCCAGCATAGGGCTGGCCGGGACTAGCGTTCCAGATACG. Its translation: CASIGLAGTSVPDT. The whole CDR3 reads CASIGLAGTSVPDTQYF.

This clone was detected ten times or more. The read ends 3 residues shy of where the CDR3 ends; the end is completed using the germline J gene. The rearrangement links TRBV10-3 to TRBJ1-1; no reliable D call. Germline lookup yields CDR1 ENHRY and CDR2 SYGVKD. The CDR3 extends over 13 amino acids. V was pared by 7 bases and J by 4 bases, with 13 bases between. CDR3 DNA (partial): TGTGCCATCACCCTTCAGGAGGGCACTGAA. The encoded protein is CAITLQEGTE. The whole CDR3 sequence is CAITLQEGTEAFF.

This clone was seen only a few times. The read terminates 3 residues ahead of where the CDR3 ends, so the germline J gene completes it. The chain recombines TRBV5-1 with TRBJ2-3; no reliable D call. In germline, CDR1 is SGHRS, CDR2 YFSETQ. The length of the CDR3 is 14 residues. The V gene lost 7 bases and the J gene lost 2 bases, with 14 bases spanning the gap. CDR3 sequence reads: CASCWALTTDTQYF. Incomplete CDR3 DNA: TGCGCCAGCTGCTGGGCGCTAACCACAGATACG.

This clone was picked up many times. The read comes to an end 3 residues before the CDR3 does, leaving the germline J gene to fill in the end. J is TRBJ2-2 and V is TRBV20-1; 7 bases match TRBD1. Germline loops: CDR1 DFQATT, CDR2 SNEGSKA (reference sequence). The CDR3 contains 14 residues. CDR3 bases read: TGCAGTGCTAGACCGGGACAGCGTAATGAAAAG. As protein: CSARPGQRNEK. The complete CDR3 sequence is CSARPGQRNEKLFF.

Points on this clone: The DNA ends 3 residues before the CDR3 does, and the rest of the CDR3 is filled in from the germline J gene. The genes are TRBV7-2 and TRBJ1-2, with D unresolved. The CDR3 sequence is 14 residues long. V dropped 3 bases and J dropped 6 bases, with 14 bases sitting between them. Germline V CDR1 and CDR2: SGHTA, FQGNSA. The sequenced part of the CDR3 DNA is TGTGCCAGCAGCTTCTCCCTACTTACCCATGGC. Translation gives CASSFSLLTHG. The whole CDR3 sequence reads CASSFSLLTHGYTF.

There are many counts of this clone. The CDR3 end lies 3 residues beyond the end of the read and is filled in from the germline J gene. The chain recombines TRBV29-1 with TRBJ1-1; D remains unclear. Trimming took off 5 bases at V and 4 bases at J, with 14 bases between the two ends. The CDR3 covers 13 residues. Germline lookup yields CDR1 SQVTM and CDR2 ANQGSEA. Incomplete CDR3 DNA: TGCAGCGTTCAGACTGTAGCGTCCACTGAA. Translated, it gives CSVQTVASTE. The full CDR3 is CSVQTVASTEAFF.

This clone appeared many times. Sequencing ends 3 residues short of the CDR3 end; the germline J gene provides the rest. This chain uses TRBV28 with TRBJ1-5; 10 bases line up with TRBD1. V lost 6 bases and J lost 3; bases outside the gene matches: 8. Germline V lookup: CDR1 MDHEN, CDR2 SYDVKM. The CDR3 has 16 amino acids. The part of the CDR3 DNA that was read is TGTGCCAGCAGCTACCGGACAGGGGGAGCCAATCAGCCC. As protein: CASSYRTGGANQP. The whole CDR3 sequence reads CASSYRTGGANQPQHF.

This clone was detected ten times or more. The read terminates 3 residues before the CDR3 end, so the remaining end is supplied by the germline J gene. V is TRBV12-3 or TRBV12-4 and J is TRBJ2-1; TRBD2 agrees at 10 bases. The CDR3 runs 17 residues. V was clipped by 6 bases and J by 7 bases; unmatched bases: 15. CDR3 DNA (partial): TGTGCCAGCAGCAGCCTCTTGGTAGCGGGAGGTGAAAATGAG. Its translation: CASSSLLVAGGENE. The whole CDR3 protein reads CASSSLLVAGGENEQFF.

This clone was seen repeatedly, ten times or more. The sequenced fragment ends 3 residues before the CDR3 boundary, so the rest is inferred from the germline J gene. J is TRBJ2-3 and V is TRBV30; TRBD2 matches at 8 bases. CDR1 and CDR2 (germline): GTSNPN, SVGIG (reference sequence). The CDR3 contains 13 residues. J was trimmed by 5 bases and V by 4 bases; bases with no gene match: 5. This CDR3 is CAWTKRERDTQYF. Incomplete CDR3 DNA: TGTGCCTGGACTAAGCGGGAGAGAGATACG.

This clone was observed at least ten times. The CDR3 end falls 3 residues outside the read, so it is completed with the germline J gene. The chain employs TRBV2 and TRBJ1-1; TRBD1 aligns across 8 bases. This CDR3 is built from 13 residues. Germline CDR1 and CDR2: SNHLY and FYNNEI. The J segment lost 2 bases and the V segment lost 10 bases, leaving 6 bases of the junction unmatched. CDR3 sequence: CAIADRANTEAFF. The covered CDR3 bases are TGTGCCATCGCGGACAGGGCTAACACTGAA.

This clone was seen repeatedly, ten times or more. The read falls 3 residues short of the CDR3 end, and the missing part is taken from the germline J gene. The chain carries TRBV7-6 and TRBJ2-1; perhaps TRBD2 as D (5 bases). The CDR3 length is 16 residues. V was shortened by 1 base and J by 2 bases, with 12 bases between the two germline ends. CDR1 and CDR2 from the germline V gene are SGHVS and FNYEAQ. CDR3 protein: CASSLEPGNTYNEQFF. Partial CDR3 DNA: TGTGCCAGCAGCTTAGAGCCGGGGAACACCTACAATGAG. The full variable domain, rest sourced from reference TRBV7-6 and TRBJ2-1, is GAGVSQSPRYKVTKRGQDVALRCDPISGHVSLYWYRQALGQGPEFLTYFNYEAQQDKSGLPNDRFSAERPEGSISTLTIQRTEQRDSAMYRCASSLEPGNTYNEQFFGPGTRLTVL.

This clone was seen ten or more times. The read terminates 3 residues ahead of where the CDR3 ends, so the germline J gene completes it. The chain couples TRBV20-1 to TRBJ2-2; 11 bases fit TRBD1. V trimming: 6 bases; J trimming: 5 bases; junction bases outside the gene matches: 11. Germline-derived CDR1 and CDR2 are DFQATT and SNEGSKA (reference sequence). The CDR3 is 16 amino acids. The CDR3 bases that were read are TGCAGTGCCCAGAATCTCGGACAGGGGGCTACCGGGGAG. Translating gives CSAQNLGQGATGE. The whole CDR3 protein is CSAQNLGQGATGELFF.

This clone was detected ten times or more. Read coverage stops 3 residues before the CDR3 terminus; the germline J gene supplies the remainder. V and J are TRBV20-1 and TRBJ1-2, with 9 bases lining up with TRBD1. Germline loops: CDR1 DFQATT, CDR2 SNEGSKA (reference sequence). The trim removed 0 bases at V and 7 bases at J, leaving 9 bases unmatched. The CDR3 is 15 amino acids. The CDR3 sequence is CSARDSDRGGAGYTF. The sequenced CDR3 bases are TGCAGTGCTAGAGATTCTGACAGGGGGGGAGCTGGC.

This clone was observed at least ten times. The read ends 3 residues shy of where the CDR3 ends; the end is completed using the germline J gene. The chain combines TRBV18 with TRBJ2-7; D gene ambiguous. V shed 5 bases and J shed 6 bases, with 14 bases lying between them. The CDR3 covers 13 residues. Germline V CDR1 and CDR2: KGHSH, LQKENI. The sequenced part of the CDR3 DNA is TGTGCCAGCTCAATCTCTTTCCTTCTCGAG. It codes for CASSISFLLE. The complete CDR3 protein is CASSISFLLEQYF.